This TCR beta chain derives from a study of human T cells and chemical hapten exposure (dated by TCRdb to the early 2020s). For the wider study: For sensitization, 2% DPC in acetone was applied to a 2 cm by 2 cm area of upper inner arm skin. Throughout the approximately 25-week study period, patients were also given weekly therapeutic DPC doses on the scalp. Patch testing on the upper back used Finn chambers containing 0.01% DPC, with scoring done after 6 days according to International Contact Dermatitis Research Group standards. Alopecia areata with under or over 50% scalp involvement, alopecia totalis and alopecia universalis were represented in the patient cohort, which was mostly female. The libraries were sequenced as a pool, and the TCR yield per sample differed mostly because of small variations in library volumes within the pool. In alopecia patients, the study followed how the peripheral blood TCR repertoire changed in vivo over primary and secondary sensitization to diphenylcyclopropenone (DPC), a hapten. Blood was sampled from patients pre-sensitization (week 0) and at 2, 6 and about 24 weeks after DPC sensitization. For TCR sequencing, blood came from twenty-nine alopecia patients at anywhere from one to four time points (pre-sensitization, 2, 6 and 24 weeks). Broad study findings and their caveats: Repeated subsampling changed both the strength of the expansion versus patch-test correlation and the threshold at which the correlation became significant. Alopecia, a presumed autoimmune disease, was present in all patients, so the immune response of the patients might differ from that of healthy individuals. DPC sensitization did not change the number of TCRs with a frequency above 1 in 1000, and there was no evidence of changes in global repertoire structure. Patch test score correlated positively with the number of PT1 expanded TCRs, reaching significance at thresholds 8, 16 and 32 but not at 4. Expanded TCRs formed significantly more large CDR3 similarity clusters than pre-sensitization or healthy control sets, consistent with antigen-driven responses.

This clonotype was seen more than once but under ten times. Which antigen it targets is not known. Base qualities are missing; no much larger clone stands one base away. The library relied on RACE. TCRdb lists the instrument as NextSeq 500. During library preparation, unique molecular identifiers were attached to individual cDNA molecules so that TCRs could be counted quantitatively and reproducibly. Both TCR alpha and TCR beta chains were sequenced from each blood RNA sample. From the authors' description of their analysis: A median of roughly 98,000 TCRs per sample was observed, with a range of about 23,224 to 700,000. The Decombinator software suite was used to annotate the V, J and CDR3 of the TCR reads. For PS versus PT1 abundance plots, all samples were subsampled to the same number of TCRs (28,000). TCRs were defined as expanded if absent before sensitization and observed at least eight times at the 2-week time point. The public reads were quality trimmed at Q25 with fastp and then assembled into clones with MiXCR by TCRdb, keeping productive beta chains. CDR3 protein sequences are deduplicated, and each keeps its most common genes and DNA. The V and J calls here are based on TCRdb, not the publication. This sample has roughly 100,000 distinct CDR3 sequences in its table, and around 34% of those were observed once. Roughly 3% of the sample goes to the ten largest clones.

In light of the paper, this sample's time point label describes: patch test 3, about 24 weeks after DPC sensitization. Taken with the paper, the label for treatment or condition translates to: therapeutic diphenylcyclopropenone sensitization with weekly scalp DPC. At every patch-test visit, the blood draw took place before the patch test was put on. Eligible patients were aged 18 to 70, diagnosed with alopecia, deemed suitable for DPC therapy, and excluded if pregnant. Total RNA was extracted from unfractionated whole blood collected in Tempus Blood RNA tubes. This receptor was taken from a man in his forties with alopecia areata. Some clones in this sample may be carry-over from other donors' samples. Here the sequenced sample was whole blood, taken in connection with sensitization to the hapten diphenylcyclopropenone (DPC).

At the DNA level, the sequence is TGTGCCAGCAGTGCAGCAGGTTTCTGGGACGGTGGGGCCCAAGAGACCCAGTACTTC. This yields the protein CASSAAGFWDGGAQETQYF. The chain joins TRBV27 to TRBJ2-5; the D region is possibly TRBD1 or TRBD2, each matching across 5 bases. Trimming costs V 5 bases and J 1 base, and their ends lie 26 bases apart. The CDR1 and CDR2 encoded by the germline V gene (reference sequence) are MNHEY and SMNVEV. The CDR3 starts with the cysteine, ends with the phenylalanine, and has 19 residues. Of all the DNA, just the CDR3 is kept, 57 bases in frame from base 1.